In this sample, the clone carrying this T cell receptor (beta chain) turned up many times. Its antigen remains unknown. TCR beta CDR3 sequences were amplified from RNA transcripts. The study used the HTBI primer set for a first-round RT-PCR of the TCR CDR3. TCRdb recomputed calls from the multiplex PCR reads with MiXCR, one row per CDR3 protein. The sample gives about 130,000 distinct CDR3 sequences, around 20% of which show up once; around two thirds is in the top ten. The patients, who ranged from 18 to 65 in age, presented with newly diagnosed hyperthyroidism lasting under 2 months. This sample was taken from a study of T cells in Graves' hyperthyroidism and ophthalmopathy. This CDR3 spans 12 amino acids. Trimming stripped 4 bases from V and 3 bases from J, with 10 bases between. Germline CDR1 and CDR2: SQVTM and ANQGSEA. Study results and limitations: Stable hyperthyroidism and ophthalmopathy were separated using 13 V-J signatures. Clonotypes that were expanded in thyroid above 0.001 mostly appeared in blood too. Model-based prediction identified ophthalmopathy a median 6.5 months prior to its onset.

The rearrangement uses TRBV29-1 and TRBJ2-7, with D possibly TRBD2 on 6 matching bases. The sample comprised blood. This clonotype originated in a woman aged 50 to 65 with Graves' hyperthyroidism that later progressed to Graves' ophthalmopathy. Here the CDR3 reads CSVGGLLYEQYF. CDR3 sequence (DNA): TGCAGCGTTGGAGGACTACTCTACGAGCAGTACTTC.